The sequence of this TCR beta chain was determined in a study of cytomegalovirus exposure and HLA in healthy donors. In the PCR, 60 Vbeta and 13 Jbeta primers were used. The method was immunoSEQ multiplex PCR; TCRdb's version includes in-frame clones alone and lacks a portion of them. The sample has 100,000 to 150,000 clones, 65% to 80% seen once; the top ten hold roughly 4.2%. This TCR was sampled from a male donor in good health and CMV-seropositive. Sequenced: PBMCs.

CDR3 sequence: CASSPRGFRGTIEQYF. The CDR3 DNA reads TGTGCCAGCAGCCCTAGAGGATTCAGGGGGACGATCGAGCAGTACTTC. The chain carries TRBV7-9 and TRBJ2-7, with 7 bases lining up with TRBD1. V was pared by 5 bases and J by 6 bases, with 16 bases of the junction left unmatched. This CDR3 is built from 16 residues. Germline V gene data show CDR1 as SEHNR and CDR2 as FQNEAQ (reference sequence).